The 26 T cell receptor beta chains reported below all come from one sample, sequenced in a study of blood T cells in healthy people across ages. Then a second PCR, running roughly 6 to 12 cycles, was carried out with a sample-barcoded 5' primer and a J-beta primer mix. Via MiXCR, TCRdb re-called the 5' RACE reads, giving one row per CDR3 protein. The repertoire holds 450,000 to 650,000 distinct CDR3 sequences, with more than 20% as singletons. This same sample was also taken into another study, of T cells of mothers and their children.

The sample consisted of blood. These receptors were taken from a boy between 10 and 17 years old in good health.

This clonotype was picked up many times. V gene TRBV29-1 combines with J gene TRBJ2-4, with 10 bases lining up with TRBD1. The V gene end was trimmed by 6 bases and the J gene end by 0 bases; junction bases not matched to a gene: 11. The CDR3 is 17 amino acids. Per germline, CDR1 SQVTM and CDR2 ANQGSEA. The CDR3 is CSVAGQGIVLAKNIQYF. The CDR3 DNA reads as TGCAGCGTCGCGGGACAGGGGATTGTCTTAGCCAAAAACATTCAGTACTTC.

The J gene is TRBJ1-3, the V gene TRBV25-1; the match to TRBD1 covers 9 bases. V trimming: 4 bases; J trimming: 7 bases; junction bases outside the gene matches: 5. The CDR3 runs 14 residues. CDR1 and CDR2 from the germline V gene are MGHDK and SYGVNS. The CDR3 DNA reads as TGTGCCAGCAGTGTGGGACAGGGACGGAACACCATATATTTT. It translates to CASSVGQGRNTIYF.

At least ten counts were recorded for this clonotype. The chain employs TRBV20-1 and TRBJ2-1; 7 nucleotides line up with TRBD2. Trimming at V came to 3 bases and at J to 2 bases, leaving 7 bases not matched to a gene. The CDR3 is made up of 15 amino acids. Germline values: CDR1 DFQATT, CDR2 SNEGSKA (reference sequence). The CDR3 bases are TGCAGTGCTAGGCTGCTAGCGGTCACCTACAATGAGCAGTTCTTC. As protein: CSARLLAVTYNEQFF.

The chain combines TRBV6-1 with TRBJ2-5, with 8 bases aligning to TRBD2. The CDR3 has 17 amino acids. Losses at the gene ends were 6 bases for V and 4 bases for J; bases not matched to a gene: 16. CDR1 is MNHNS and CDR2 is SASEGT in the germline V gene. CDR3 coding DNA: TGTGCCAGCAGCCTACAGAGTTGGTCGGGAGGGGGAGAGACCCAGTACTTC. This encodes CASSLQSWSGGGETQYF.

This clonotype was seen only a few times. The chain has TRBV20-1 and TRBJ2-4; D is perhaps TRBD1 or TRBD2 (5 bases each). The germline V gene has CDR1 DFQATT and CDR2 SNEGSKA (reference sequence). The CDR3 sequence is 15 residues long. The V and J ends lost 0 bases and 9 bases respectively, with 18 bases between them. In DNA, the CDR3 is TGCAGTGCTAGAGACCACAGGACTTCGGGTTTCATTCAGTACTTC. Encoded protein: CSARDHRTSGFIQYF.

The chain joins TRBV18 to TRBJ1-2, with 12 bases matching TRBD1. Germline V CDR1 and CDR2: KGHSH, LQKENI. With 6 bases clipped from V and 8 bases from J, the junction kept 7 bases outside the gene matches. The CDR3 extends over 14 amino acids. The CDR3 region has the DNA TGTGCCAGCTCCGAGGGACAGGGGGCCCGGGGCTACACCTTC. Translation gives CASSEGQGARGYTF.

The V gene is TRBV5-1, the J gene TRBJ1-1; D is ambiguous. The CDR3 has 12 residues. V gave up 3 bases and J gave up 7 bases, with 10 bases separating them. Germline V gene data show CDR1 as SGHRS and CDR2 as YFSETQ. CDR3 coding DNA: TGCGCCAGCAGCTGGAACAGAATTGAAGCTTTCTTT. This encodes CASSWNRIEAFF. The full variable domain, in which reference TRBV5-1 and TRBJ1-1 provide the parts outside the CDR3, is KAGVTQTPRYLIKTRGQQVTLSCSPISGHRSVSWYQQTPGQGLQFLFEYFSETQRNKGNFPGRFSGRQFSNSRSEMNVSTLELGDSALYLCASSWNRIEAFFGQGTRLTVV.

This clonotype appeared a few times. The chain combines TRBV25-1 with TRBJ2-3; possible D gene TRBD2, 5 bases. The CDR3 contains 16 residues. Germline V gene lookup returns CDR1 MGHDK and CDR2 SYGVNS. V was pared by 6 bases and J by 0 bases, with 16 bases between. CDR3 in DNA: TGTGCCAGCAGCGCCGGGATCAGCCTTAGCACAGATACGCAGTATTTT. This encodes CASSAGISLSTDTQYF.

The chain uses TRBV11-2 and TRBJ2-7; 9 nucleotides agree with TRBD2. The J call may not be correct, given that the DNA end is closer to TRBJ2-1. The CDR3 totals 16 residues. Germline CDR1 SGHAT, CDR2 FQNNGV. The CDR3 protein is CASSIGLAGAYNEQFF. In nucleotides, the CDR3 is TGTGCCAGCAGCATAGGGTTAGCGGGAGCCTACAATGAGCAGTTCTTC.

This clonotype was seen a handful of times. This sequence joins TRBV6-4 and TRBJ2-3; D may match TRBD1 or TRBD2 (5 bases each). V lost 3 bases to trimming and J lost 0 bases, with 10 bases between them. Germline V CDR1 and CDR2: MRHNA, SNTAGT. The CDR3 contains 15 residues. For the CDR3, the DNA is TGTGCCAGCAGTGAAGGGACGGCGAGCACAGATACGCAGTATTTT. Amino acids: CASSEGTASTDTQYF.

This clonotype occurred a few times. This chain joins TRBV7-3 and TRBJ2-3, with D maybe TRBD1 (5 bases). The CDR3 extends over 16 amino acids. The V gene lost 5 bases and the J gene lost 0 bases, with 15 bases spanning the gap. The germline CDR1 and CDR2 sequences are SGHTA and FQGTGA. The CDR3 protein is CASSQGDFWSTDTQYF. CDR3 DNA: TGTGCCAGCAGCCAAGGGGATTTTTGGAGCACAGATACGCAGTATTTT.

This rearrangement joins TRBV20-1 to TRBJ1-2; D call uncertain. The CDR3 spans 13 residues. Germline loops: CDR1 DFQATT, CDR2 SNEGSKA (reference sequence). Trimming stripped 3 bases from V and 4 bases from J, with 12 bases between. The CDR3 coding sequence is TGCAGTGCTAGTAGAGGGATAGGCTATGGCTACACCTTC. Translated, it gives CSASRGIGYGYTF.

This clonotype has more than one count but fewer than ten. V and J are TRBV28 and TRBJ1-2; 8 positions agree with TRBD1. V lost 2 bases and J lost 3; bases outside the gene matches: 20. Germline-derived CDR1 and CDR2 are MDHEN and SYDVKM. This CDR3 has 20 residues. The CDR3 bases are TGTGCCAGCAGTTTAATTGGGAAACAGGGGGGAGAGAAAATAGACTATGGCTACACCTTC. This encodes CASSLIGKQGGEKIDYGYTF.

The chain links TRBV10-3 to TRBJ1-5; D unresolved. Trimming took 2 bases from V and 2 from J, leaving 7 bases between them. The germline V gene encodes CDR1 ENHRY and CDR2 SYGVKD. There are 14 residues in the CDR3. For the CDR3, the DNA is TGTGCCATCAGTGAGGACGGCCGCAATCAGCCCCAGCATTTT. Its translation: CAISEDGRNQPQHF.

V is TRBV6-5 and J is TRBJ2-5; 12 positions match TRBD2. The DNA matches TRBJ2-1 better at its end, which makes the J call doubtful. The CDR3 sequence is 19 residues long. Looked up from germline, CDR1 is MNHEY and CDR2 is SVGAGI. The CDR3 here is CASSYLILAGGSGANEQFF. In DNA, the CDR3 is TGTGCCAGCAGTTACCTCATCCTAGCGGGAGGGTCCGGAGCCAATGAGCAGTTCTTC.

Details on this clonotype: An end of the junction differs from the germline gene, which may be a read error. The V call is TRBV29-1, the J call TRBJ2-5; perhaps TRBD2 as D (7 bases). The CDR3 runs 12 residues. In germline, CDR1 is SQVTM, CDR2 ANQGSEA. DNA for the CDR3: TGCAGCGTTCGCAGGGGAGGGTACGAGCAGTGCTTC. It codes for CSVRRGGYEQCF.

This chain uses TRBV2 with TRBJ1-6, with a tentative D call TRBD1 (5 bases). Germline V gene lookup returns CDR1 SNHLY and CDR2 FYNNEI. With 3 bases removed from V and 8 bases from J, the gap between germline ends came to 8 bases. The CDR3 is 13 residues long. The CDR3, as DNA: TGTGCCAGCAGTGACAGGGTGCATTCACCCCTCCACTTT. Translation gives CASSDRVHSPLHF.

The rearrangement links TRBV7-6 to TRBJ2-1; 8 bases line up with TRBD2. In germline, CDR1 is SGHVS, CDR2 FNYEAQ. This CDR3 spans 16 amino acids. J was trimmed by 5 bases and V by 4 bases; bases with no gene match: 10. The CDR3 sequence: CASSSRGLELNNEQFF. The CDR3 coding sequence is TGTGCCAGCAGCTCGCGGGGACTAGAGTTAAACAATGAGCAGTTCTTC.

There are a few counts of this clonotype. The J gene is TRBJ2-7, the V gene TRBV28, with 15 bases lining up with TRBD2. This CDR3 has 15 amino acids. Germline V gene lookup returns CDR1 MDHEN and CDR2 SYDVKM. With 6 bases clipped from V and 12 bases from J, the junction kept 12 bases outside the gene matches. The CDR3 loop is CASRAWWTSGRVMYF. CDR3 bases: TGTGCCAGCAGAGCATGGTGGACTAGCGGGAGGGTGATGTACTTC.

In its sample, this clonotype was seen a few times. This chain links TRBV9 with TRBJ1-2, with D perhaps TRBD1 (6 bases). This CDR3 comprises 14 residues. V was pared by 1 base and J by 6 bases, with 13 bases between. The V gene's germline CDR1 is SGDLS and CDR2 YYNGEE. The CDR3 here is CASSVIGGGDGYTF. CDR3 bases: TGTGCCAGCAGCGTAATTGGAGGGGGGGATGGCTACACCTTC.

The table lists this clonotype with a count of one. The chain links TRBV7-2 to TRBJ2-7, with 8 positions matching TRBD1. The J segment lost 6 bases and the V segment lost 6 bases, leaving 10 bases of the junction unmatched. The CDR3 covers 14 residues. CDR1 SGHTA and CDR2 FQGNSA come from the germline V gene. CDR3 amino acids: CASSSGRGPLEQYF. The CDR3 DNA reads TGTGCCAGCAGTTCGGGCAGGGGGCCCCTCGAGCAGTACTTC.

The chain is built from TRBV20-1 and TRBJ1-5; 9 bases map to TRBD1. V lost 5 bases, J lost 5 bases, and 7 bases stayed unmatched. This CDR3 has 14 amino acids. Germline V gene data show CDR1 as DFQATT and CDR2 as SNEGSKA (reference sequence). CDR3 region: CSAGGQGSDQPQHF. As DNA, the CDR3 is TGCAGTGCTGGGGGACAGGGTTCAGATCAGCCCCAGCATTTT.

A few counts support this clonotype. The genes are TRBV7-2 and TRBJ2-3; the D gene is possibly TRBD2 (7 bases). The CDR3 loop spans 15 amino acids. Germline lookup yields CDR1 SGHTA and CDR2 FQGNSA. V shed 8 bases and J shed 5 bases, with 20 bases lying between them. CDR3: CASSPRGASRDTQYF. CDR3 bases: TGTGCCAGCTCCCCACGGGGGGCCTCGAGAGATACGCAGTATTTT.

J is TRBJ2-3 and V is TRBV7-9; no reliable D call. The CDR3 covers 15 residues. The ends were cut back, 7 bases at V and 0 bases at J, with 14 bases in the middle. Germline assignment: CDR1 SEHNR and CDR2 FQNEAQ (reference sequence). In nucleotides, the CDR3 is TGTGCCAGCACCCTAGGGCGCTCTAGCACAGATACGCAGTATTTT. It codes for CASTLGRSSTDTQYF.

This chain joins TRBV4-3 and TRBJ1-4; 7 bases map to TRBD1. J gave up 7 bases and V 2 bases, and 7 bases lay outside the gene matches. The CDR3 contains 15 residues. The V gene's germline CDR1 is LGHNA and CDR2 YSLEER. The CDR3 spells CASSQQTGASEKLFF. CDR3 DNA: TGCGCCAGCAGCCAACAAACAGGGGCTAGTGAAAAACTGTTTTTT.

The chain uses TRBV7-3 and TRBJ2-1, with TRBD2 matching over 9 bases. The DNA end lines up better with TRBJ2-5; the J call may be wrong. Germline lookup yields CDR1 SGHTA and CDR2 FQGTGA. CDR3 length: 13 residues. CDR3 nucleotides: TGTGCCAGCAGCCAGCAGACTAGCGGGACCCAGTACTTC. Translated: CASSQQTSGTQYF.